The 7 T cell receptor beta chains listed next were all sequenced from one sample in a study of blood T cell repertoires in COVID-19. Data came from immunoSEQ multiplex PCR; TCRdb stores just in-frame clones and leaves some out. The table shows around 180,000 clones, with about 80% occurring only once. The source material was peripheral blood. The receptors were gathered from a human donor in a cohort sampled during active COVID-19.

The rearrangement uses TRBV28 and TRBJ1-1; the D gene is possibly TRBD1 (6 bases). CDR1 is MDHEN and CDR2 is SYDVKM in the germline V gene. This CDR3 spans 14 amino acids. The V and J ends lost 6 bases and 4 bases respectively, with 15 bases between them. CDR3 amino acids: CASRTGNRVTEAFF. The CDR3 nucleotides are TGTGCCAGCAGAACAGGGAATAGGGTCACTGAAGCTTTCTTT.

The count of this clone is one. V is TRBV20-1 and J is TRBJ1-3; 7 bases agree with TRBD1. Germline V gene lookup returns CDR1 DFQATT and CDR2 SNEGSKA (reference sequence). V gave up 3 bases and J gave up 0 bases; unmatched junction bases: 14. The CDR3 has 18 amino acids. The CDR3 DNA sequence: TGCAGTGCTAGTTGGGGACAGCCTACGCCTTTCTCTGGAAACACCATATATTTT. Translated: CSASWGQPTPFSGNTIYF.

This chain uses TRBV21-1 with TRBJ1-5; TRBD1 reflects the table's D call only, with no check against the DNA. TRBV21-1 is a listed pseudogene. The CDR3 is 16 residues long. The CDR3 coding sequence is TGTGCCAGCAGCAAATTGGCAGGGGCCAGCAATCAGCCCCAGCATTTT. Protein: CASSKLAGASNQPQHF.

This chain joins TRBV4-3 and TRBJ2-3; D possibly corresponds to TRBD1 (5 bases). V shed 0 bases and J shed 4 bases, with 11 bases lying between them. Germline CDR1 is LGHNA and CDR2 is YSLEER. The CDR3 contains 15 residues. The CDR3: CASSQDELGADTQYF. The CDR3 nucleotides are TGCGCCAGCAGCCAAGATGAATTAGGGGCAGATACGCAGTATTTT.

This clone has only one observation. V and J are TRBV5-4 and TRBJ2-7; weak D call: TRBD2 (6 bases). The germline CDR1 and CDR2 sequences are SGHNT and YYREEE (reference sequence). The CDR3 is made up of 15 amino acids. V lost 0 bases, J lost 3 bases, and 13 bases lay in between. CDR3 nucleotides: TGTGCCAGCAGCTTGGGGGGCGGGGAATTCTACGAGCAGTACTTC. This encodes CASSLGGGEFYEQYF.

V and J are TRBV21-1 and TRBJ2-1; the DNA was not used to check the table's D call, TRBD1. TRBV21-1 is a pseudogene segment. The CDR3 has 15 amino acids. The CDR3 sequence is CASIQGTGNHNEQFF. The CDR3 DNA reads as TGTGCCAGCATTCAGGGGACAGGGAACCACAATGAGCAGTTCTTC.

The rearrangement uses TRBV6-5 and TRBJ1-3; 12 nucleotides align to TRBD1. Germline values: CDR1 MNHEY, CDR2 SVGAGI. The V and J ends lost 8 bases and 4 bases, in that order; junction bases with no gene match: 3. The CDR3 sequence is 14 residues long. The CDR3 loop reads CASRDRGLGNTIYF. CDR3 DNA sequence: TGTGCCAGCCGGGACAGGGGGCTCGGAAACACCATATATTTT.